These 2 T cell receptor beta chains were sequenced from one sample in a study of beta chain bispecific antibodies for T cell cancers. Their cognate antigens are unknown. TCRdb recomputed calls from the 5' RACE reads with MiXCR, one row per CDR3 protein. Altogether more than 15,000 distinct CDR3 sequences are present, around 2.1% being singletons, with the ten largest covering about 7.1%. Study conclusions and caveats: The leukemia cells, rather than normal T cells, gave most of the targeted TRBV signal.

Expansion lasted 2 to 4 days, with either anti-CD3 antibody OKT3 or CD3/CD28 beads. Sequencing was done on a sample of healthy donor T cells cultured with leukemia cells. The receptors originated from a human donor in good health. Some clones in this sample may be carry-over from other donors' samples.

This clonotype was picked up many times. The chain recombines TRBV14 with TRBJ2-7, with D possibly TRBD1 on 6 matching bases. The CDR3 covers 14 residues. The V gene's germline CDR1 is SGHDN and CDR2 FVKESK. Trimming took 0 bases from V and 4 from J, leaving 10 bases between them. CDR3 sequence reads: CASSQDMGAYEQYF. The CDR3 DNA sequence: TGTGCCAGCAGCCAAGATATGGGGGCGTACGAGCAGTACTTC.

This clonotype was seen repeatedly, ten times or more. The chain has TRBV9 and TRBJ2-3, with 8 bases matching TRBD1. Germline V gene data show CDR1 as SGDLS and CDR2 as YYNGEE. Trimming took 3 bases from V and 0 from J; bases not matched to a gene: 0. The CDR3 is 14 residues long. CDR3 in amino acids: CASSGTGSTDTQYF. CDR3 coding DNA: TGTGCCAGCAGCGGGACAGGGAGCACAGATACGCAGTATTTT.